The 22 T cell receptor beta chains in this list originate from one sample, sequenced in a study of shared clonotypes between healthy human individuals. Profiled with immunoSEQ multiplex PCR; TCRdb holds only in-frame clones, not every one. The sample contains 2 million or so clones, 85% to 95% of which appear only once. The sample comprised naive CD4+ T cells sorted from blood. As for subset: CD45RA+ positively selected. The receptors stem from a man aged 18-30 years in good health.

The rearrangement uses TRBV7-6 and TRBJ2-7; no definite D call. Germline CDR1 is SGHVS and CDR2 is FNYEAQ. The CDR3 is made up of 14 amino acids. V shed 1 base and J shed 2 bases, with 9 bases lying between them. The DNA for the CDR3 is TGTGCCAGCAGCTTAGGAGCGAATACCTACGAGCAGTACTTC. This encodes CASSLGANTYEQYF.

The rearrangement joins TRBV6-5 to TRBJ2-7, with 10 bases aligning to TRBD1. The germline V gene encodes CDR1 MNHEY and CDR2 SVGAGI. There are 14 residues in the CDR3. V shed 4 bases and J 3 bases; nucleotides not matched to a gene: 3. CDR3 sequence: CASSLGQGLYEQYF. The DNA of the CDR3 is TGTGCCAGCAGTTTGGGACAGGGGCTCTACGAGCAGTACTTC.

The gene calls are TRBV6-5 and TRBJ2-1; 14 bases align to TRBD2. V shed 6 bases and J 12 bases; nucleotides not matched to a gene: 10. The CDR3 contains 15 residues. CDR1 and CDR2 (germline): MNHEY, SVGAGI. CDR3: CASSSTSGRALRQFF. The CDR3, as DNA: TGTGCCAGCAGCTCGACTAGCGGGAGGGCCTTAAGGCAGTTCTTC.

The rearrangement uses TRBV6-5 and TRBJ2-5; D is uncertain. This CDR3 spans 12 amino acids. The V gene lost 6 bases and the J gene lost 5 bases, with 10 bases spanning the gap. Germline CDR1 MNHEY, CDR2 SVGAGI. For the CDR3, the DNA is TGTGCCAGCAGATCCATTGGCGAGACCCAGTACTTC. It specifies CASRSIGETQYF.

The rearrangement links TRBV25-1 to TRBJ2-3; no firm D call. The V end was cut by 4 bases, the J end by 6 bases, with 8 bases between. This CDR3 region has 12 residues. The germline V gene has CDR1 MGHDK and CDR2 SYGVNS. The chain's CDR3 is CASSVLGDTQYF. The DNA of the CDR3 is TGTGCCAGCAGTGTACTGGGGGATACGCAGTATTTT.

The chain combines TRBV5-1 with TRBJ1-6; maybe TRBD1 (6 bases). Germline V lookup: CDR1 SGHRS, CDR2 YFSETQ. This CDR3 spans 15 amino acids. V lost 4 bases to trimming and J lost 6 bases, with 14 bases between them. In DNA form, the CDR3 reads TGCGCCAGCAGCGCAGGGGCCGATGGTAATTCACCCCTCCACTTT. Amino acids: CASSAGADGNSPLHF.

CDR3 loop: CASSPPGWEWSYGYTF. DNA of the CDR3: TGTGCCAGCTCACCACCCGGCTGGGAATGGTCCTATGGCTACACCTTC. V and J are TRBV18 and TRBJ1-2; no clear D. The germline gives CDR1 KGHSH, CDR2 LQKENI. V lost 0 bases and J 4 bases, leaving 15 bases between the germline ends. The CDR3 sequence is 16 residues long.

V gene TRBV30 combines with J gene TRBJ2-7; D possibly corresponds to TRBD1 (6 bases). The CDR3 covers 14 residues. Deletions cut 4 bases from V and 2 bases from J, with 15 bases between. Per the germline V gene, CDR1 is GTSNPN and CDR2 is SVGIG (reference sequence). This chain's CDR3 is CAWIGTQVPYEQYF. The DNA for the CDR3 is TGTGCCTGGATAGGGACACAAGTTCCCTACGAGCAGTACTTC. The full variable domain, rest sourced from reference TRBV30 and TRBJ2-7, is SQTIHQWPATLVQPVGSPLSLECTVEGTSNPNLYWYRQAAGRGLQLLFYSVGIGQISSEVPQNLSASRPQDRQFILSSKKLLLSDSGFYLCAWIGTQVPYEQYFGPGTRLTVT.

This chain connects TRBV6-6 to TRBJ1-6; 7 bases align to TRBD1. The V gene's germline CDR1 is MNHNY and CDR2 SVGAGI (reference sequence). The CDR3 has 15 amino acids. V trimming: 10 bases; J trimming: 7 bases; junction bases outside the gene matches: 13. CDR3 nucleotides: TGTGCCATAGGATCGAACAGGGGTGGGAATTCACCCCTCCACTTT. Its protein is CAIGSNRGGNSPLHF.

This clone has a single count. This chain uses TRBV10-3 with TRBJ1-3; D remains unclear. Trimming took off 9 bases at V and 3 bases at J, with 12 bases between the two ends. In germline, CDR1 is ENHRY, CDR2 SYGVKD. The CDR3 covers 13 residues. The CDR3 sequence is CAMGGEVGNTIYF. DNA for the CDR3: TGTGCCATGGGCGGGGAAGTTGGAAACACCATATATTTT.

The chain has TRBV6-1 and TRBJ2-2; 7 bases are a match to TRBD1. CDR3 length: 13 amino acids. Germline-derived CDR1 and CDR2 are MNHNS and SASEGT. V trimming: 4 bases; J trimming: 7 bases; junction bases outside the gene matches: 3. The CDR3 sequence is CASSVTGFGELFF. The CDR3 DNA sequence: TGTGCCAGCAGTGTGACAGGGTTCGGGGAGCTGTTTTTT.

The chain uses TRBV10-1 and TRBJ2-2; no definite D call. Germline V CDR1 and CDR2: WNHNN, SYGVQD (reference sequence). Trimming pared 6 bases from V and 4 bases from J, leaving 9 bases between. This CDR3 contains 13 residues. CDR3 in DNA: TGCGCCAGCAGCCGGGTGGGCACCGGGGAGCTGTTTTTT. Its protein is CASSRVGTGELFF.

The CDR3: CATTPGGSTDTQYF. In DNA form, the CDR3 reads TGTGCCACCACCCCGGGTGGAAGCACAGATACGCAGTATTTT. J is TRBJ2-3 and V is TRBV28, with unresolved D. Between the trimmed V and J ends, which lost 10 bases and 0 bases, there was a span of 14 bases. Germline CDR1 reads MDHEN; CDR2 reads SYDVKM. This CDR3 is built from 14 residues.

This clone has only one observation. The CDR3 sequence: CASSDGQGGEKLFF. The CDR3 DNA reads as TGCGCCAGCAGCGATGGACAGGGGGGCGAAAAACTGTTTTTT. The chain carries TRBV4-1 and TRBJ1-4, with 10 bases matching TRBD1. The V gene's germline CDR1 is MGHRA and CDR2 YSYEKL. Trimming took 5 bases from V and 8 from J; bases not matched to a gene: 5. This CDR3 spans 14 amino acids.

The chain employs TRBV6-1 and TRBJ1-5; no reliable D call. Trimming cost V 7 bases and J 5 bases, with 12 bases left between them. CDR1 is MNHNS, CDR2 SASEGT, per germline. The CDR3 has 13 residues. Written as DNA, the CDR3 is TGTGCCAGCAAGGAAGGGTCGGATCAGCCCCAGCATTTT. Its translation is CASKEGSDQPQHF.

This clone came up once. This chain uses TRBV5-6 with TRBJ2-7; D unresolved. The CDR3 sequence is 12 residues long. Germline V gives CDR1 SGHDT, CDR2 YYEEEE. V was cut by 0 bases and J by 1 base, with 2 bases left in between. DNA for the CDR3: TGTGCCAGCAGCTTGGAGTCCTACGAGCAGTACTTC. This sequence encodes CASSLESYEQYF.

V gene TRBV30 combines with J gene TRBJ2-2, with D perhaps matching TRBD1 (5 bases). The CDR3 has 15 residues. Trimming cost V 1 base and J 3 bases, with 12 bases left between them. Germline CDR1 GTSNPN, CDR2 SVGIG (reference sequence). CDR3 protein: CAWSEGERHTGELFF. The CDR3 DNA is TGTGCCTGGAGTGAAGGGGAACGACACACCGGGGAGCTGTTTTTT.

The chain uses TRBV4-1 and TRBJ2-1; no clear D. Deletions cut 0 bases from V and 10 bases from J, with 4 bases between. Germline V CDR1 and CDR2: MGHRA, YSYEKL. CDR3 length: 11 residues. CDR3 in amino acids: CASSQEEEQFF. In nucleotides, the CDR3 is TGCGCCAGCAGCCAAGAGGAAGAGCAGTTCTTC.

The CDR3 nucleotides read TGTGCCTGGAGTGTAGGATTACTAGCGGGGGGGGATACGCAGTATTTT. Translation gives CAWSVGLLAGGDTQYF. This chain uses TRBV30 with TRBJ2-3; TRBD2 aligns across 13 bases. The CDR3 sequence is 16 residues long. Trimming at V came to 0 bases and at J to 6 bases, leaving 6 bases not matched to a gene. The V gene's germline CDR1 is GTSNPN and CDR2 SVGIG (reference sequence).

The V and J genes are TRBV10-2 and TRBJ1-6; D unclear. The CDR3 length is 14 residues. Germline CDR1 and CDR2: WSHSY and SAAADI. Trimming removed 5 bases at V and 10 bases at J, with 15 bases between. The CDR3 here is CASSPEGVFSPLHF. The CDR3 region has the DNA TGCGCCAGCAGTCCCGAAGGCGTCTTCTCACCCCTCCACTTT.

V gene TRBV7-2 combines with J gene TRBJ2-1, with 9 nucleotides matching TRBD2. CDR1 is SGHTA and CDR2 is FQGNSA in the germline V gene. CDR3 size: 17 residues. After removal of 0 bases from V and 9 bases from J, the junction contained 12 bases not matched to a gene. CDR3 nucleotides: TGTGCCAGCAGCTTAGCTTACAAGCGGGAGGTCGGCGGTGAGCAGTTCTTC. Translation: CASSLAYKREVGGEQFF.

With regard to this clone: This specimen includes other DNA sequences encoding the same CDR3. The chain recombines TRBV9 with TRBJ2-2; TRBD1 matches 8 bases. V was pared by 2 bases and J by 4 bases, with 7 bases of the junction left unmatched. Germline CDR1 and CDR2: SGDLS and YYNGEE. The CDR3 covers 16 residues. Here the CDR3 DNA reads TGTGCCAGCAGCGTCCGGGCAGGGGGCGGCACCGGGGAGCTGTTTTTT. It yields the protein CASSVRAGGGTGELFF.